A selection of T cell receptor beta chains follows, all from one sample in a study of blood T cells in healthy people across ages. Via MiXCR, TCRdb re-called the 5' RACE reads, giving one row per CDR3 protein. The sample records some 760,000 distinct CDR3 sequences, roughly 25% being singletons. These data also featured in a second study, about T cells of mothers and their children.

Material: blood. These TCRs come from a boy younger than 18 in good health. Both conserved end residues are part of each CDR3. Fields, in order: D gene, J gene, clone size, V gene, CDR3 length, CDR3 protein, CDR3 DNA. The D gene is left open where the match is weak. For some rows the clone size is stated as once, few or many, or as a class when expanded; others skip it.

TRBD1 | TRBJ2-7 | NA | TRBV27 | 14 | CASRKGQGAQEQYF | TGTGCCAGCAGAAAGGGACAGGGGGCGCAAGAGCAGTACTTC
TRBD1 | TRBJ2-1 | once | TRBV7-2 | 15 | CASSSHGTGVSEQFF | TGTGCCAGCAGCTCCCACGGGACAGGGGTTTCTGAGCAGTTCTTC
NA | TRBJ1-6 | few | TRBV15 | 14 | CATTDGRRVSPLHF | TGTGCCACCACCGACGGTCGACGGGTATCACCCCTCCACTTT
NA | TRBJ2-7 | NA | TRBV9 | 16 | CASSVSGRGTLSEQYF | TGTGCCAGCAGCGTAAGTGGCCGGGGGACCCTAAGCGAGCAGTACTTC
TRBD1 | TRBJ1-3 | few | TRBV9 | 15 | CASSVEGQSGNTIYF | TGTGCCAGCAGCGTAGAGGGACAGTCTGGAAACACCATATATTTT
TRBD2 | TRBJ2-3 | NA | TRBV7-9 | 19 | CASSSPRDYSYVDSDTQYF | TGTGCCAGCAGCTCACCTCGGGACTATTCTTACGTCGATTCAGATACGCAGTATTTT
TRBD2 | TRBJ2-7 | NA | TRBV5-1 | 15 | CASSSSLAGSYEQYF | TGCGCCAGCAGCTCGTCACTAGCGGGCAGCTACGAGCAGTACTTC
NA | TRBJ2-7 | NA | TRBV29-1 | 15 | CSVVSTGTESYEQYF | TGCAGCGTGGTTTCAACAGGGACCGAGTCCTACGAGCAGTACTTC
NA | TRBJ1-4 | few | TRBV6-1 | 13 | CASSDRLEEKLFF | TGTGCCAGCAGTGATCGGCTGGAGGAAAAACTGTTTTTT
NA | TRBJ2-2 | few | TRBV29-1 | 12 | CSAMLVGGELFF | TGCAGCGCCATGTTGGTTGGCGGGGAGCTGTTTTTT
TRBD2 | TRBJ2-1 | NA | TRBV29-1 | 14 | CSVSGPSGENEQFF | TGCAGCGTCTCCGGGCCTAGCGGGGAAAATGAGCAGTTCTTC
NA | TRBJ2-7 | NA | TRBV20-1 | 12 | CSASGDRLEQYF | TGCAGTGCTAGTGGAGACCGACTCGAGCAGTACTTC
NA | TRBJ2-3 | NA | TRBV4-1 | 14 | CASSQANQADTQYF | TGCGCCAGCAGCCAAGCGAATCAAGCAGATACGCAGTATTTT
TRBD1 | TRBJ1-5 | NA | TRBV20-1 | 14 | CSARDPTGSQPQHF | TGCAGTGCTAGGGACCCGACAGGGTCGCAACCCCAGCATTTT
NA | TRBJ1-4 | NA | TRBV28 | 14 | CASNDYGSGEKLFF | TGTGCCAGCAACGACTACGGGTCTGGGGAAAAACTGTTTTTT
TRBD2 | TRBJ2-5 | NA | TRBV7-8 | 16 | CASSLGGLAVQETQYF | TGTGCCAGCAGCTTAGGGGGACTAGCGGTGCAAGAGACCCAGTACTTC
TRBD1 | TRBJ2-5 | NA | TRBV4-1 | 15 | CASSQLQGGQEAQYF | TGCGCCAGCAGCCAATTACAGGGGGGCCAAGAGGCCCAGTACTTC
NA | TRBJ2-3 | NA | TRBV6-1 | 15 | CASEDPTYSTDTQYF | TGTGCCAGCGAGGACCCGACGTATAGCACAGATACGCAGTATTTT
NA | TRBJ2-7 | many | TRBV12-3/TRBV12-4 | 12 | CASSFTAYEQYF | TGTGCCAGCAGTTTTACGGCCTACGAGCAGTACTTC
TRBD2 | TRBJ2-1 | few | TRBV20-1 | 13 | CSMLAGGRNEQFF | TGCAGCATGCTAGCGGGGGGGCGTAATGAGCAGTTCTTC
TRBD2 | TRBJ2-7 | NA | TRBV20-1 | 16 | CSARVASGSHFYEQYF | TGCAGTGCTAGAGTAGCTAGCGGGTCTCATTTTTACGAGCAGTACTTC
NA | TRBJ2-1 | once | TRBV7-2 | 16 | CASRSSGRGLGNEQFF | TGTGCCAGCAGATCAAGCGGCAGAGGGCTGGGGAATGAGCAGTTCTTC
NA | TRBJ2-1 | few | TRBV7-3 | 14 | CASSLMGRGNEQFF | TGTGCCAGCAGCTTAATGGGGCGAGGGAATGAGCAGTTCTTC
NA | TRBJ2-1 | NA | TRBV12-3/TRBV12-4 | 14 | CASSPGGPYNEQFF | TGTGCCAGCAGCCCCGGGGGACCCTACAATGAGCAGTTCTTC
TRBD1 | TRBJ2-7 | few | TRBV20-1 | 13 | CSARGATGATGYF | TGCAGTGCTCGAGGGGCTACAGGGGCAACGGGGTACTTC
NA | TRBJ2-5 | few | TRBV18 | 15 | CASSPSDNHGGSQYF | TGTGCCAGCTCACCTTCTGACAACCATGGTGGTTCCCAGTACTTC
TRBD2 | TRBJ2-5 | NA | TRBV20-1 | 15 | CSARNPGLAKETQYF | TGCAGTGCTAGAAACCCTGGACTAGCGAAGGAGACCCAGTACTTC
NA | TRBJ1-1 | NA | TRBV4-2 | 15 | CASSASQGIYTEAFF | TGTGCCAGCAGCGCTAGCCAGGGAATATACACTGAAGCTTTCTTT
NA | TRBJ2-5 | few | TRBV7-9 | 14 | CASSFQGRGETQYF | TGTGCCAGCAGCTTCCAAGGGCGGGGAGAGACCCAGTACTTC
NA | TRBJ2-1 | NA | TRBV7-9 | 13 | CASILGGCNEQFF | TGTGCCAGCATCCTAGGCGGGTGCAATGAGCAGTTCTTC
NA | TRBJ1-2 | NA | TRBV3-1 | 14 | CASSQATARNGYTF | TGTGCCAGCAGCCAAGCGACAGCCAGAAATGGCTACACCTTC
NA | TRBJ1-2 | NA | TRBV7-2 | 14 | CASSLPSGISGYTF | TGTGCCAGCAGCTTACCGTCAGGTATCTCTGGCTACACCTTC
TRBD2 | TRBJ2-6 | NA | TRBV5-1 | 19 | CASSNRGLADDSGANVLTF | TGCGCCAGCAGCAACCGTGGGCTAGCGGATGACTCTGGGGCCAACGTCCTGACTTTC
NA | TRBJ2-5 | NA | TRBV7-9 | 11 | CASSLTDGQYF | TGTGCCAGCAGTCTGACGGATGGGCAGTACTTC
NA | TRBJ2-1 | NA | TRBV28 | 12 | CASSRSYNEQFF | TGTGCCAGCAGCCGCTCCTACAATGAGCAGTTCTTC
TRBD1 | TRBJ2-2 | NA | TRBV6-5 | 16 | CASSSTGGWRTGELFF | TGTGCCAGCAGTTCGACAGGGGGCTGGAGGACCGGGGAGCTGTTTTTT
NA | TRBJ1-1 | few | TRBV20-1 | 12 | CSAGWENTEAFF | TGCAGTGCAGGGTGGGAAAACACTGAAGCTTTCTTT
NA | TRBJ2-7 | NA | TRBV10-3 | 12 | CAIGDPTYEQYF | TGTGCCATCGGGGATCCTACCTACGAGCAGTACTTC
NA | TRBJ2-5 | few | TRBV14 | 15 | CASSQGIFLGETQYF | TGTGCCAGCAGCCAAGGCATCTTCCTCGGAGAGACCCAGTACTTC
NA | TRBJ2-5 | few | TRBV4-1 | 15 | CASSLNLGQQETQYF | TGCGCCAGCAGCCTCAATCTCGGACAACAAGAGACCCAGTACTTC
NA | TRBJ2-5 | NA | TRBV20-1 | 12 | CSARYTQETQYF | TGCAGTGCTAGATACACTCAAGAGACCCAGTACTTC
NA | TRBJ2-2 | NA | TRBV5-1 | 14 | CASRRTTNTGELFF | TGCGCCAGCAGGCGGACCACGAACACCGGGGAGCTGTTTTTT
TRBD1 | TRBJ2-7 | NA | TRBV7-2 | 19 | CASSLFPHRLRDRDPEQYF | TGTGCCAGCAGCTTATTTCCCCATCGACTCCGGGACAGGGATCCCGAGCAGTACTTC
NA | TRBJ2-1 | NA | TRBV24-1 | 11 | CATSDLDEQFF | TGTGCCACCAGTGATTTAGATGAGCAGTTCTTC
TRBD2 | TRBJ2-1 | NA | TRBV27 | 15 | CASSLVAGKLDEQFF | TGTGCCAGCAGTTTAGTAGCGGGGAAGTTGGATGAGCAGTTCTTC
TRBD2 | TRBJ2-3 | few | TRBV4-1 | 18 | CASSLRIWTSGGTDTQYF | TGCGCCAGCAGCCTAAGGATTTGGACTAGCGGCGGCACAGATACGCAGTATTTT
NA | TRBJ2-5 | few | TRBV25-1 | 13 | CASSGLGQETQYF | TGTGCCAGTTCGGGGTTGGGCCAAGAGACCCAGTACTTC
TRBD1 | TRBJ1-1 | NA | TRBV29-1 | 14 | CSVDHRGLATEAFF | TGCAGCGTTGATCACAGGGGTTTGGCCACTGAAGCTTTCTTT
TRBD1 | TRBJ1-2 | NA | TRBV9 | 14 | CASSGQGPFYGYTF | TGTGCCAGCAGCGGACAGGGTCCCTTCTATGGCTACACCTTC
TRBD2 | TRBJ2-1 | few | TRBV7-9 | 17 | CASSLAGGLAVFNEQFF | TGTGCCAGCAGCTTAGCAGGGGGACTAGCGGTTTTTAATGAGCAGTTCTTC
NA | TRBJ2-7 | few | TRBV5-6 | 16 | CASSFKPGALSYEQYF | TGTGCCAGCAGCTTTAAACCAGGGGCCCTCTCCTACGAGCAGTACTTC
NA | TRBJ1-1 | NA | TRBV6-7 | 13 | CASSYKAGPEAFF | TGTGCCAGCAGTTACAAGGCGGGACCTGAAGCTTTCTTT
NA | TRBJ1-5 | NA | TRBV21-1 | 12 | CASRITDQPQHF | TGTGCCAGCAGGATCACGGATCAGCCCCAGCATTTT
NA | TRBJ2-3 | few | TRBV5-4 | 15 | CASSRPTRRADTQYF | TGTGCCAGCAGCCGCCCGACAAGGAGAGCAGATACGCAGTATTTT
NA | TRBJ2-1 | NA | TRBV6-1 | 13 | CASSDPRSNEQFF | TGTGCCAGCAGTGACCCCAGGAGTAATGAGCAGTTCTTC
TRBD1 | TRBJ2-1 | NA | TRBV10-3 | 14 | CAITGTGPYNEQFF | TGTGCCATCACTGGGACAGGGCCTTACAATGAGCAGTTCTTC
TRBD1 | TRBJ2-1 | NA | TRBV20-1 | 14 | CSAPRQTGTNEQFF | TGCAGTGCTCCCCGCCAGACAGGGACCAATGAGCAGTTCTTC
TRBD2 | TRBJ2-3 | once | TRBV7-6 | 15 | CASRPTGGSTDTQYF | TGTGCCAGCCGCCCCACGGGGGGTAGCACAGATACGCAGTATTTT